The present entry profiles one T cell receptor beta chain with its context. The junction and the germline gene differ at one end; a read error may be behind it. These data come from a study of cytomegalovirus exposure and HLA in healthy donors. CDR3 length equals 15 residues. CDR1 SGHRS and CDR2 YFSETQ come from the germline V gene. In the PCR, 60 Vbeta and 13 Jbeta primers were used. Assay: immunoSEQ multiplex PCR; the TCRdb copy retains only in-frame clones and omits some. The repertoire consists of around 190,000 clones, with around 77% occurring once and the leading ten covering just under 3%. Source material: PBMCs. J is TRBJ1-2 and V is TRBV5-1; D ambiguous. The receptor comes from a woman aged 25 to 39 in good health and CMV-seronegative. The CDR3 is CASSTRRRDDYGYPF. CDR3 nucleotides: TGCGCCAGCAGCACGAGGCGCAGAGACGACTATGGCTACCCCTTC. Variable domain in full (rest from reference TRBV5-1 and TRBJ1-2): KAGVTQTPRYLIKTRGQQVTLSCSPISGHRSVSWYQQTPGQGLQFLFEYFSETQRNKGNFPGRFSGRQFSNSRSEMNVSTLELGDSALYLCASSTRRRDDYGYPFGSGTRLTVV.